The entry that follows covers one T cell receptor beta chain sequence. No antigen is known for it. Using immunoSEQ multiplex PCR, the repertoire was profiled, and TCRdb retains in-frame clones only, with some absent. The table has tens of thousands of clones, roughly 89% seen once; the top ten hold less than 0.6%. These data are taken from a study of CD8 T cells in acute hepatitis C reinfection. Study results and limitations: TRBV04 and TRBV06 were preferentially used in all groups, not explained by naive pool overrepresentation.

The V end lost 4 bases, the J end lost 2 bases, and 11 bases lay between the germline ends. The germline CDR1 and CDR2 sequences are SEHNR and FQNEAQ (reference sequence). The CDR3 is made up of 14 amino acids. Described time point: naive CD8 control sorted from an acute-time-point sample. Dead cells were excluded, and live cells stained for CD3, CD8 and CD45RO. The chain joins TRBV7-9 to TRBJ2-5, with TRBD2 as a possible D gene (5 bases). The source is a man younger than 40 with chronic hepatitis C. Sequenced input: naive CD8+ T cells from PBMCs. The CDR3 nucleotides read TGTGCCAGCAGCTCCGGGGATTTTCAAGAGACCCAGTACTTC. Translating gives CASSSGDFQETQYF.